Shown below are 2 T cell receptor beta chains from a single sample sequenced in a study of glioma-infiltrating T cells. The iRepertoire nested amplicon-rescue multiplex PCR amplified TCR alpha and beta CDR3s from RNA. TCRdb processed the multiplex PCR reads anew with MiXCR; each CDR3 protein has one entry. The sample lists approximately 18,000 distinct CDR3 sequences; 58% were seen once. Specimen: glioma tissue, nonneoplastic brain tissue, or PBMCs (not recorded which). These receptor sequences come from a human donor with low-grade glioma or glioblastoma, undergoing nonglioma brain surgery, or in good health (not recorded which).

This clonotype came up a few times. V and J are TRBV5-5 and TRBJ2-7; the D call may be TRBD1 or TRBD2 (5 bases each). Germline loops: CDR1 SGHKS, CDR2 YYEKEE (reference sequence). The V end was cut by 4 bases, the J end by 0 bases, with 20 bases between. The length of the CDR3 is 17 residues. The CDR3 loop is CASSPTGHGAFSYEQYF. For the CDR3, the DNA is TGTGCCAGCAGCCCAACGGGGCACGGGGCATTCTCCTACGAGCAGTACTTC.

This clonotype was counted between two and nine times. This chain uses TRBV28 with TRBJ1-1; no clear D gene. Germline CDR1 MDHEN, CDR2 SYDVKM. Trimming shortened V by 3 bases and J by 11 bases, and 13 bases separated the two germline ends. The CDR3 has 12 residues. The CDR3 loop reads CASSFGIDWAFF. CDR3 bases: TGTGCCAGCAGTTTCGGGATCGACTGGGCTTTCTTT.